Below, 29 T cell receptor beta chains from the same sample are listed, as sequenced in a study of siplizumab effects on memory and regulatory T cells. The protocol was immunoSEQ multiplex PCR, while the TCRdb copy is restricted to in-frame clones and leaves out a portion. The sample holds 100,000 or so clones, approximately 90% seen once. The sample comprised CD4+ T cells sorted from blood. The receptors shown here come from a human donor in good health.

The rearrangement joins TRBV5-1 to TRBJ2-3; D uncertain. Trimming cost V 0 bases and J 4 bases, with 12 bases left between them. This CDR3 has 15 residues. Germline-derived CDR1 and CDR2 are SGHRS and YFSETQ. CDR3 residues: CASSLGSLPSDTQYF. DNA of the CDR3: TGCGCCAGCAGCTTGGGTTCCCTTCCATCAGATACGCAGTATTTT.

The rearrangement joins TRBV28 to TRBJ1-4; possibly TRBD1 for D (5 bases). V lost 11 bases to trimming and J lost 2 bases, with 21 bases between them. The germline CDR1 and CDR2 sequences are MDHEN and SYDVKM. CDR3 size: 16 residues. CDR3 nucleotides: TGTGCCTCCAAAGAAAGACGGGGGTTGACTAATGAAAAACTGTTTTTT. It is translated as CASKERRGLTNEKLFF.

The V and J genes are TRBV9 and TRBJ2-1, with 9 bases aligning to TRBD2. CDR3 length: 14 residues. In germline, CDR1 is SGDLS, CDR2 YYNGEE. Trimming at V came to 3 bases and at J to 8 bases, leaving 6 bases not matched to a gene. DNA for the CDR3: TGTGCCAGCAGCGGAGGGACTAGCTGGGATGAGCAGTTCTTC. It is translated as CASSGGTSWDEQFF.

The CDR3 bases are TGTGCCAGCCGCCAAGGGGGGGGGAGTCCAGGCGAGCAGTACTTC. Translation: CASRQGGGSPGEQYF. The rearrangement uses TRBV5-4 and TRBJ2-7; possibly TRBD2 for D (7 bases). In germline, CDR1 is SGHNT, CDR2 YYREEE (reference sequence). There are 15 residues in the CDR3. V was cut by 7 bases and J by 6 bases, with 23 bases left in between.

The chain carries TRBV5-1 and TRBJ2-2, with 7 nucleotides matching TRBD1. The CDR3 is 17 amino acids. The germline V gene encodes CDR1 SGHRS and CDR2 YFSETQ. J gave up 0 bases and V 3 bases, and 8 bases lay outside the gene matches. The CDR3 sequence: CASSSPPGTANTGELFF. The CDR3 DNA follows: TGCGCCAGCAGCTCGCCTCCGGGGACAGCGAACACCGGGGAGCTGTTTTTT.

CDR3 sequence: CASSVGDQETQYF. The CDR3 nucleotides read TGCGCCAGCAGCGTCGGGGACCAAGAGACCCAGTACTTC. V usage is TRBV5-1 and J usage is TRBJ2-5; TRBD2 is a possible D gene (5 bases). CDR3 length: 13 residues. V lost 4 bases and J 0 bases, leaving 7 bases between the germline ends. Per the germline V gene, CDR1 is SGHRS and CDR2 is YFSETQ.

The rearrangement uses TRBV19 and TRBJ2-7, with TRBD1 matching 8 bases. The CDR3 is 15 residues long. Germline V gene lookup returns CDR1 LNHDA and CDR2 SQIVND (reference sequence). The junction had 8 bases not matched to a gene; V was cut back by 3 bases and J by 4 bases. DNA for the CDR3: TGTGCCAGTAGTATGGGTCAGGGGGCTGGGTACGAGCAGTACTTC. As protein: CASSMGQGAGYEQYF.

This rearrangement joins TRBV19 to TRBJ2-5; no reliable D call. Germline CDR1 reads LNHDA; CDR2 reads SQIVND (reference sequence). This CDR3 region has 12 residues. V dropped 3 bases and J dropped 2 bases, with 4 bases sitting between them. In DNA form, the CDR3 reads TGTGCCAGTAGTATTGAGCAAGAGACCCAGTACTTC. This sequence encodes CASSIEQETQYF.

The chain uses TRBV9 and TRBJ2-2; the D gene is possibly TRBD2 (6 bases). Germline assignment: CDR1 SGDLS and CDR2 YYNGEE. CDR3 size: 16 residues. V shed 1 base and J shed 4 bases, with 14 bases lying between them. The DNA for the CDR3 is TGTGCCAGCAGCGTACTCCCAGCGGGCACCACCGGGGAGCTGTTTTTT. Encoded protein: CASSVLPAGTTGELFF.

The J gene is TRBJ1-3, the V gene TRBV28, with D perhaps matching TRBD1 (6 bases). This CDR3 contains 18 residues. Germline loops: CDR1 MDHEN, CDR2 SYDVKM. Trimming removed 6 bases at V and 3 bases at J, with 24 bases between. CDR3 coding DNA: TGTGCCAGCAGCCCCCTAACAGCAGGGGTGCTTCGTGGAAACACCATATATTTT. Amino acids: CASSPLTAGVLRGNTIYF.

This chain uses TRBV6-4 with TRBJ1-2; D uncertain. Per the germline V gene, CDR1 is MRHNA and CDR2 is SNTAGT. Trimming pared 6 bases from V and 5 bases from J, leaving 19 bases between. The CDR3 totals 15 residues. CDR3 coding DNA: TGTGCCAGCAGGGAAAGATCGACACCCCGGTATGGCTACACCTTC. Protein product: CASRERSTPRYGYTF.

The V and J genes are TRBV5-1 and TRBJ1-2; D unresolved. This CDR3 region has 11 residues. CDR1 and CDR2 (germline): SGHRS, YFSETQ. Trimming removed 8 bases from V and 2 bases from J, with 7 bases in between. The CDR3 DNA reads as TGCGCCAGTGGGGAGAACTATGGCTACACCTTC. Protein: CASGENYGYTF.

The chain has TRBV28 and TRBJ1-5; D unresolved. The V end lost 3 bases, the J end lost 3 bases, and 6 bases lay between the germline ends. The CDR3 is 13 amino acids. CDR1 is MDHEN and CDR2 is SYDVKM in the germline V gene. The CDR3 region is CASSFMDNQPQHF. DNA for the CDR3: TGTGCCAGCAGTTTTATGGACAATCAGCCCCAGCATTTT.

The chain uses TRBV21-1 and TRBJ2-5; the table assigns TRBD2, which was not confirmed against the DNA. TRBV21-1 counts as a pseudogene. The CDR3 consists of 15 residues. CDR3 residues: CASSNPSGGAGTQYF. CDR3 DNA sequence: TGTGCCAGCAGCAACCCTAGCGGGGGCGCGGGGACCCAGTACTTC.

The genes are TRBV30 and TRBJ1-5, with D perhaps TRBD1 (5 bases). The CDR3 runs to 15 residues. Per the germline V gene, CDR1 is GTSNPN and CDR2 is SVGIG (reference sequence). V was clipped by 0 bases and J by 4 bases, with 13 bases between them. The CDR3 nucleotides are TGTGCCTGGAGTGTAGGGGTCTTGGGGAATCAGCCCCAGCATTTT. Translating it yields CAWSVGVLGNQPQHF.

About this clone itself: This specimen includes other DNA sequences encoding the same CDR3. The chain is built from TRBV28 and TRBJ2-7; 8 bases are shared with TRBD1. V lost 6 bases, J lost 2 bases, and 15 bases stayed unmatched. Looked up from germline, CDR1 is MDHEN and CDR2 is SYDVKM. The CDR3 consists of 17 residues. CDR3 DNA: TGTGCCAGCAGCCCCATAAGTCCCGGACAGGGAACCTACGAGCAGTACTTC. It yields the protein CASSPISPGQGTYEQYF. The full variable domain, rest sourced from reference TRBV28 and TRBJ2-7, is DVKVTQSSRYLVKRTGEKVFLECVQDMDHENMFWYRQDPGLGLRLIYFSYDVKMKEKGDIPEGYSVSREKKERFSLILESASTNQTSMYLCASSPISPGQGTYEQYFGPGTRLTVT.

The V and J genes are TRBV28 and TRBJ2-1; TRBD2 matches 15 bases. Trimming took 3 bases from V and 8 from J; bases not matched to a gene: 11. CDR1 is MDHEN and CDR2 is SYDVKM in the germline V gene. This CDR3 is 18 amino acids long. For the CDR3, the DNA is TGTGCCAGCAGTTTGAGGCCAACTGGGACTAGCGGGAGGTATGAGCAGTTCTTC. Translation gives CASSLRPTGTSGRYEQFF.

V gene TRBV20-1 combines with J gene TRBJ2-7; maybe TRBD2 (6 bases). Looked up from germline, CDR1 is DFQATT and CDR2 is SNEGSKA (reference sequence). The V end was cut by 7 bases, the J end by 9 bases, with 16 bases between. The length of the CDR3 is 11 residues. DNA of the CDR3: TGCAGTGTTTTATCGGGGGTTGGGCAGTACTTC. This translates into CSVLSGVGQYF.

CDR3 in amino acids: CASRWTSGSGTDTQYF. The CDR3 DNA reads TGTGCCAGCAGGTGGACTAGCGGGAGTGGGACAGATACGCAGTATTTT. The V call is TRBV11-2, the J call TRBJ2-3; TRBD2 matches 13 bases. The CDR3 has 16 amino acids. The V segment lost 6 bases and the J segment 3 bases; nucleotides outside the gene matches: 6. The germline CDR1 and CDR2 sequences are SGHAT and FQNNGV.

This clone appeared a single time. The chain is built from TRBV7-9 and TRBJ2-2; D is undetermined. Germline V gene data show CDR1 as SEHNR and CDR2 as FQNEAQ (reference sequence). This CDR3 contains 15 residues. Trimming removed 5 bases at V and 0 bases at J, with 10 bases between. The chain's CDR3 is CASSLTGPNTGELFF. The CDR3 DNA follows: TGTGCCAGCAGCCTAACCGGACCGAACACCGGGGAGCTGTTTTTT. The whole variable domain, filled in from reference TRBV7-9 and TRBJ2-2, reads DTGVSQNPRHKITKRGQNVTFRCDPISEHNRLYWYRQTLGQGPEFLTYFQNEAQLEKSRLLSDRFSAERPKGSFSTLEIQRTEQGDSAMYLCASSLTGPNTGELFFGEGSRLTVL.

The V gene is TRBV6-5, the J gene TRBJ2-7, with D perhaps given as TRBD1 or TRBD2 (5 bases each). Germline V gene lookup returns CDR1 MNHEY and CDR2 SVGAGI. Trimming left V 6 bases short and J 2 bases short, with 11 bases between. The CDR3 loop spans 13 amino acids. CDR3 bases: TGTGCCAGCAGAAAGGGACCACCCTACGAGCAGTACTTC. It specifies CASRKGPPYEQYF.

The chain uses TRBV5-1 and TRBJ2-7, with 8 bases that match TRBD1. CDR3 size: 15 residues. Trimming at V came to 2 bases and at J to 0 bases, leaving 4 bases not matched to a gene. Germline V CDR1 and CDR2: SGHRS, YFSETQ. The CDR3 protein is CASSLMGQVSYEQYF. CDR3 in DNA: TGCGCCAGCAGCTTAATGGGACAGGTCTCCTACGAGCAGTACTTC.

The rearrangement links TRBV28 to TRBJ2-7, with 9 bases identical to TRBD1. Per germline, CDR1 MDHEN and CDR2 SYDVKM. The CDR3 sequence is 17 residues long. V trimming: 4 bases; J trimming: 0 bases; junction bases outside the gene matches: 10. The CDR3 DNA sequence: TGTGCCAGCAGTTCGACCCTCGGACAGGGGCGCTCCTACGAGCAGTACTTC. This sequence encodes CASSSTLGQGRSYEQYF.

The rearrangement joins TRBV19 to TRBJ2-3, with D tentatively TRBD1 or TRBD2 (5 bases each). CDR3 length equals 15 residues. Germline CDR1 reads LNHDA; CDR2 reads SQIVND (reference sequence). V shed 8 bases and J shed 0 bases, with 15 bases lying between them. As DNA, the CDR3 is TGTGCCAGTTTTGCCCCTGGGGGTAGCACAGATACGCAGTATTTT. It yields the protein CASFAPGGSTDTQYF.

The count of this clone is one. V gene TRBV27 combines with J gene TRBJ1-5; tentatively, D is TRBD1 (5 bases). CDR3 length equals 13 residues. Trimming shortened V by 5 bases and J by 3 bases, and 8 bases separated the two germline ends. Germline lookup yields CDR1 MNHEY and CDR2 SMNVEV (reference sequence). CDR3 nucleotides: TGTGCCAGCAGTAGACAGCCCAATCAGCCCCAGCATTTT. Translation gives CASSRQPNQPQHF.

The chain joins TRBV25-1 to TRBJ1-2; a weak D match, TRBD1 (5 bases). Trimming took 3 bases from V and 1 from J, leaving 15 bases between them. The CDR3 length is 16 residues. CDR1 MGHDK and CDR2 SYGVNS come from the germline V gene. The CDR3 spells CASSDRTRGLNYGYTF. The CDR3 DNA reads TGTGCCAGCAGTGATCGGACTCGGGGACTTAACTATGGCTACACCTTC.

Only one count was recorded for this clone. The chain has TRBV4-1 and TRBJ2-3; maybe TRBD1 (6 bases). V lost 2 bases and J 1 base, leaving 7 bases between the germline ends. CDR3 length: 14 residues. The germline V gene encodes CDR1 MGHRA and CDR2 YSYEKL. The CDR3 DNA reads TGCGCCAGCAGCCAACGGACAGGCACAGATACGCAGTATTTT. The encoded protein is CASSQRTGTDTQYF.

CDR3 sequence reads: CASSPQPTSGISGANVLTF. CDR3 sequence (DNA): TGTGCCAGCAGCCCACAGCCGACTAGCGGAATCTCTGGGGCCAACGTCCTGACTTTC. The chain recombines TRBV7-3 with TRBJ2-6; 9 nucleotides line up with TRBD2. Germline V gene data show CDR1 as SGHTA and CDR2 as FQGTGA. J was trimmed by 0 bases and V by 5 bases; bases with no gene match: 11. CDR3 length: 19 residues.

The chain uses TRBV10-2 and TRBJ1-1; 7 positions agree with TRBD1. Trimming removed 4 bases from V and 4 bases from J; junction bases left unmatched: 6. The germline V gene encodes CDR1 WSHSY and CDR2 SAAADI. This CDR3 contains 14 residues. This CDR3 reads CASSVDRVVTEAFF. The CDR3 DNA reads TGCGCCAGCAGTGTCGACAGGGTGGTCACTGAAGCTTTCTTT.